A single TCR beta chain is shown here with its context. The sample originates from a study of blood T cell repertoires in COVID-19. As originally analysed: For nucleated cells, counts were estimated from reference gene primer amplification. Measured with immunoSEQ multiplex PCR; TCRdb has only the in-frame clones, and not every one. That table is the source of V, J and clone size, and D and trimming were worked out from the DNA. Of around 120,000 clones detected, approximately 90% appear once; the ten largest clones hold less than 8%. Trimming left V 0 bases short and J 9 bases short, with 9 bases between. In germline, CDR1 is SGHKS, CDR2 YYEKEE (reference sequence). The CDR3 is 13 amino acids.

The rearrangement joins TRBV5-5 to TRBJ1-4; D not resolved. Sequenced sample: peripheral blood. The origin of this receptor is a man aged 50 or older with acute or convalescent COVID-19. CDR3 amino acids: CASSLEPGKKLFF. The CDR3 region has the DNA TGTGCCAGCAGCTTGGAACCGGGAAAAAAACTGTTTTTT.